The rows below give T cell receptor beta chains drawn from one sample of a study of shared T cell receptors in the human thymus. Measured with immunoSEQ multiplex PCR; TCRdb has only the in-frame clones, and not every one. The sample shows some 700,000 clones, over 75% of them seen only once. A further study also used this sample, focusing on human thymus T cells.

Sample: thymocytes. The receptors here all came from a girl under three years old with a congenital heart defect. Each CDR3 is given with its conserved first and last residue. Size is omitted from some rows. Given values are once, few, many or a class for expanded clones.

len,j_gene,abundance,v_gene,CDR3aa
15,TRBJ2-1,once,TRBV5-1,CASTLAGGHYNEQFF
16,TRBJ1-2,.,TRBV5-1,CASSSTTGDPGDGYTF
17,TRBJ1-1,few,TRBV19,CASSIASGRTMNTEAFF
12,TRBJ1-2,.,TRBV2,CAGSQGGNGYTF
15,TRBJ2-3,.,TRBV6-6,CASSDAGPTADTQYF
9,TRBJ2-1,.,TRBV7-2,CASTRGQFF
13,TRBJ2-7,.,TRBV19,CASSIDRGHEQYF
15,TRBJ2-1,.,TRBV13,CASSLGGQGFDEQFF
14,TRBJ2-3,.,TRBV2,CASSTGGWSDTQYF
17,TRBJ1-2,.,TRBV13,CASSRRDRGTRADGYTF
18,TRBJ1-2,.,TRBV7-8,CASSPGTGDGDGAYGYTF
17,TRBJ1-2,.,TRBV6-1,CASSGFIDRPVNYGYTF
17,TRBJ1-1,.,TRBV27,CASSPRQGAIGNTEAFF